This note documents a single T cell receptor (beta chain) sequence. This sample is part of a study of shared clonotypes between healthy human individuals. At the level of the study: CD8 memory received one plate per donor, CD8 naive two, CD4 memory three and CD4 naive three.

The study drew all its donors from Caucasian adults living in Nashville, Tennessee. Subsets obtained from CD4+ cells comprised CD45RA+ naive and CD45RA-negative memory cells. Repertoires were generated with immunoSEQ multiplex PCR, while TCRdb's copy carries only in-frame clones and drops some. The repertoire includes approximately 2.5 million clones, 80% to 95% of them detected once, and 0.36% sits in the top ten. CDR1 and CDR2 (germline): GTSNPN, SVGIG (reference sequence). The CDR3 consists of 14 residues. V gave up 0 bases and J gave up 6 bases; unmatched junction bases: 6. The source material was naive CD4+ T cells from PBMCs. Subset in this sample: CD45RA+ positively selected. This chain joins TRBV30 and TRBJ2-5, with 8 bases matching TRBD1. The clonotype was recovered from a man between 18 and 35 years old in good health. Some clones in this sample may be carry-over from other donors' samples. The CDR3 nucleotides are TGTGCCTGGAGTGTGCCAGGGGGCGGCAAGACCCAGTACTTC. Protein product: CAWSVPGGGKTQYF.